Below are 10 T cell receptor beta chains sequenced from a single sample in a study of shared clonotypes between healthy human individuals. CD45RO-negative, CCR7-selected cells formed the naive CD8 fraction, which excluded terminally differentiated effector memory CD45RA+ cells. Using immunoSEQ multiplex PCR, the repertoire was profiled, and TCRdb retains in-frame clones only, with some absent. The top ten clones hold around 1.7% of a sample with millions of clones, approximately 94% of them seen once. The specimen was naive CD8+ T cells from PBMCs. The receptors derive from a man aged 18-30 years in good health. Some clones in this sample may be carry-over from other donors' samples.

This chain uses TRBV7-6 with TRBJ2-7, with 9 bases fitting TRBD2. Germline loops: CDR1 SGHVS, CDR2 FNYEAQ. V lost 3 bases and J lost 6; bases outside the gene matches: 6. The CDR3 is 14 amino acids. In nucleotides, the CDR3 is TGTGCCAGCAGCTTCGCGGGAGGGCCATCCGAGCAGTACTTC. Translated, it gives CASSFAGGPSEQYF.

The chain has TRBV15 and TRBJ2-7, with 7 bases matching TRBD1. The CDR3 consists of 15 residues. The V gene end was trimmed by 5 bases and the J gene end by 2 bases; junction bases not matched to a gene: 9. The V gene's germline CDR1 is LNHNV and CDR2 YYDKDF (reference sequence). The CDR3 reads CATSPSLGTAYEQYF. CDR3 DNA sequence: TGTGCCACCAGCCCATCTCTAGGGACAGCCTACGAGCAGTACTTC.

The chain combines TRBV29-1 with TRBJ2-4, with TRBD1 matching 7 bases. The CDR3 sequence is 13 residues long. Germline CDR1 SQVTM, CDR2 ANQGSEA. The junction had 6 bases not matched to a gene; V was cut back by 6 bases and J by 4 bases. The CDR3 nucleotides are TGCAGCGTCGTCCCGGGACAGAAAAACATTCAGTACTTC. It is translated as CSVVPGQKNIQYF.

A remark on this clone: This CDR3 is also generated by other DNA sequences in the sample. V gene TRBV5-1 combines with J gene TRBJ2-1, with 7 positions matching TRBD1. The V segment lost 0 bases and the J segment 10 bases; nucleotides outside the gene matches: 4. The CDR3 is 13 amino acids. Germline loops: CDR1 SGHRS, CDR2 YFSETQ. CDR3 sequence: CASSLATGREQFF. The CDR3, as DNA: TGCGCCAGCAGCTTGGCGACAGGGAGAGAGCAGTTCTTC. The complete variable domain, with remaining parts taken from reference TRBV5-1 and TRBJ2-1, reads KAGVTQTPRYLIKTRGQQVTLSCSPISGHRSVSWYQQTPGQGLQFLFEYFSETQRNKGNFPGRFSGRQFSNSRSEMNVSTLELGDSALYLCASSLATGREQFFGPGTRLTVL.

The chain recombines TRBV6-5 with TRBJ1-4; maybe TRBD1 (5 bases). Germline V lookup: CDR1 MNHEY, CDR2 SVGAGI. V lost 0 bases and J lost 8, with 7 bases in between. The CDR3 sequence is 13 residues long. The CDR3 DNA reads as TGTGCCAGCAGTTACTCCAACAGGGAAAAACTGTTTTTT. Amino acids: CASSYSNREKLFF.

This clone came up once. The same CDR3 can be traced to other DNA sequences in this sample. This chain connects TRBV7-6 to TRBJ1-2; 8 nucleotides agree with TRBD1. The CDR3 spans 15 residues. The junction had 5 bases not matched to a gene; V was cut back by 5 bases and J by 0 bases. The germline CDR1 and CDR2 sequences are SGHVS and FNYEAQ. The CDR3 reads CASSPDRGSNYGYTF. The DNA of the CDR3 is TGTGCCAGCAGCCCCGACAGGGGATCTAACTATGGCTACACCTTC.

The chain carries TRBV30 and TRBJ1-4; the D gene is possibly TRBD1 (5 bases). The V end lost 3 bases, the J end lost 8 bases, and 16 bases lay between the germline ends. The CDR3 contains 14 residues. Germline lookup yields CDR1 GTSNPN and CDR2 SVGIG (reference sequence). The CDR3 reads CAWSEGREGEKLFF. The CDR3 DNA is TGTGCCTGGAGCGAGGGCAGGGAGGGGGAAAAACTGTTTTTT.

The chain has TRBV6-1 and TRBJ2-7; 11 bases agree with TRBD2. Germline CDR1 MNHNS, CDR2 SASEGT. The trim removed 7 bases at V and 4 bases at J, leaving 9 bases unmatched. The CDR3 totals 15 residues. In DNA form, the CDR3 reads TGTGCCAGCAAGATGGGACTAGCGGATCATTACGAGCAGTACTTC. Its translation: CASKMGLADHYEQYF.

This sequence joins TRBV11-2 and TRBJ2-3, with TRBD2 identical over 12 bases. There are 14 residues in the CDR3. Germline trimming cut 8 bases from V and 3 bases from J; bases unmatched to any gene: 3. Per germline, CDR1 SGHAT and CDR2 FQNNGV. The CDR3 is CASEGTSGTDTQYF. The CDR3 DNA reads as TGTGCCAGCGAAGGGACTAGCGGGACAGATACGCAGTATTTT.

The chain combines TRBV25-1 with TRBJ2-7; D gene uncertain. Germline V gene data show CDR1 as MGHDK and CDR2 as SYGVNS. V was trimmed by 2 bases and J by 6 bases, leaving 8 bases between them. The CDR3 totals 12 residues. CDR3 sequence reads: CASSEAPGEQYF. CDR3 DNA sequence: TGTGCCAGCAGTGAAGCTCCGGGCGAGCAGTACTTC.